These T cell receptor beta chains were read from a single sample in a study of identical twins. MiXCR, run by TCRdb on the 5' RACE reads, gives a single entry per CDR3 protein. This sample has under 250,000 distinct CDR3 sequences, with approximately 7.9% found just once. The sample also formed part of further work on yellow fever vaccine responses in identical twins.

The sequencing sample was made of CD8+ T cells sorted from blood. These receptors all come from a woman aged 18 to 35 in good health. The CDR3 runs from the conserved cysteine through the conserved F or W. A D gene is named only where the DNA matches it firmly. A clone size is listed for some rows: how often the clone was seen (once, few, many), or a class if it is expanded.

TRBJ2-5 TRBD2 TRBV11-2 NA CASSLGAWTSGEETQYF TGTGCCAGCAGCTTAGGTGCCTGGACTAGCGGGGAAGAGACCCAGTACTTC
TRBJ2-1 NA TRBV7-8 many CASRGPSGERSYNEQFF TGTGCCAGCCGAGGCCCCAGCGGAGAACGGTCCTACAATGAGCAGTTCTTC
TRBJ1-2 NA TRBV4-2 many CASSQELAVNYGYTF TGTGCCAGCAGCCAAGAGCTGGCAGTTAACTATGGCTACACCTTC
TRBJ2-1 TRBD2 TRBV27 NA CASSFGSQRGAGNEQFF TGTGCCAGCAGTTTCGGTTCGCAGCGGGGGGCCGGAAATGAGCAGTTCTTC
TRBJ2-3 TRBD1 TRBV5-5 few CASRDTGGGGDTQYF TGTGCCAGCAGGGATACAGGGGGCGGTGGGGATACGCAGTATTTT
TRBJ2-3 TRBD2 TRBV11-2 NA CASSLEGGADTQYF TGTGCCAGCAGCTTAGAGGGAGGGGCAGATACGCAGTATTTT
TRBJ2-7 TRBD1 TRBV2 few CASSEGTGYEQYF TGTGCCAGCAGTGAAGGGACAGGCTACGAGCAGTACTTC
TRBJ1-2 NA TRBV27 NA CASSLNSLYGYTF TGTGCCAGCAGCCTCAACAGTCTCTATGGCTACACCTTC
TRBJ2-1 NA TRBV28 NA CASSCFDISYNEQFF TGTGCCAGCAGTTGCTTTGATATCTCCTACAATGAGCAGTTCTTC
TRBJ2-4 TRBD1 TRBV4-1 NA CASSQGPGAGGKNIQYF TGCGCCAGCAGCCAAGGCCCCGGGGCAGGGGGCAAAAACATTCAGTACTTC
TRBJ2-3 TRBD1 TRBV2 many CASSGQGTTDTQYF TGTGCCAGCAGTGGACAGGGTACCACAGATACGCAGTATTTT
TRBJ1-2 NA TRBV3-1 few CASSLRDSGYTF TGTGCCAGCAGCCTACGGGACTCTGGCTACACCTTC
TRBJ2-1 NA TRBV6-5 few CASSYSDTYSYNEQFF TGTGCCAGCAGTTACTCGGACACTTACTCCTACAATGAGCAGTTCTTC